These 22 T cell receptor beta chains share one sample of origin, sequenced in a study of blood T cell repertoires in COVID-19. Sequenced by immunoSEQ multiplex PCR; TCRdb stores in-frame clones only, minus some. The sample contains 200,000 or so clones, 80% of which appear only once. Input material: peripheral blood. Source of these receptors: a woman aged 65 to 85 with acute or convalescent COVID-19.

This chain connects TRBV7-9 to TRBJ2-5; 14 positions agree with TRBD2. The CDR3 loop spans 15 amino acids. CDR1 and CDR2 from the germline V gene are SEHNR and FQNEAQ (reference sequence). The J segment lost 5 bases and the V segment lost 5 bases, leaving 4 bases of the junction unmatched. The CDR3: CASSLRLAGGETQYF. In nucleotides, the CDR3 is TGTGCCAGCAGCCTTCGACTAGCGGGAGGGGAGACCCAGTACTTC.

J is TRBJ1-3 and V is TRBV25-1; no reliable D call. The V and J ends lost 2 bases and 4 bases respectively, with 9 bases between them. There are 14 residues in the CDR3. CDR1 MGHDK and CDR2 SYGVNS come from the germline V gene. The CDR3 reads CASSEMGGGNTIYF. CDR3 nucleotide sequence: TGTGCCAGCAGTGAAATGGGAGGGGGAAACACCATATATTTT.

This chain connects TRBV28 to TRBJ2-1, with a weak D call TRBD1 (6 bases). Germline V gene sequence: CDR1 MDHEN, CDR2 SYDVKM. CDR3 length: 12 amino acids. Trimming removed 7 bases from V and 10 bases from J, with 14 bases in between. CDR3 loop: CASTTGTNEQFF. The CDR3 nucleotides read TGTGCCAGCACCACCGGGACAAACGAGCAGTTCTTC.

The chain couples TRBV5-6 to TRBJ1-5; D gene uncertain. This CDR3 region has 13 residues. The V gene's germline CDR1 is SGHDT and CDR2 YYEEEE. The ends were cut back, 2 bases at V and 4 bases at J, with 7 bases in the middle. CDR3 DNA sequence: TGTGCCAGCAGCTTCCGAGGTAATCAGCCCCAGCATTTT. Its protein product is CASSFRGNQPQHF.

V is TRBV20-1 and J is TRBJ2-1; D not certain. The CDR3 is 11 residues long. Trimming left V 3 bases short and J 6 bases short, with 6 bases between. CDR1 and CDR2 from the germline V gene are DFQATT and SNEGSKA (reference sequence). As DNA, the CDR3 is TGCAGTGCTAGGAGTGTCAATGAGCAGTTCTTC. Protein product: CSARSVNEQFF.

The rearrangement links TRBV6-1 to TRBJ2-3, with D possibly being TRBD1 (6 bases). This CDR3 has 17 residues. Germline loops: CDR1 MNHNS, CDR2 SASEGT. V lost 2 bases to trimming and J lost 4 bases, with 19 bases between them. The CDR3 sequence is CASSERATGNIADTQYF. The CDR3 DNA reads as TGTGCCAGCAGTGAAAGAGCAACAGGGAATATCGCAGATACGCAGTATTTT.

This clone was observed a few times. V and J are TRBV10-3 and TRBJ2-3, with 10 bases aligning to TRBD2. Germline lookup yields CDR1 ENHRY and CDR2 SYGVKD. Trimming cost V 6 bases and J 3 bases; bases outside gene matches: 6. The length of the CDR3 is 15 residues. CDR3 in DNA: TGTGCCATCAGCGCTAGCGGGAGTTTTACAGATACGCAGTATTTT. Translating it yields CAISASGSFTDTQYF.

This clone was seen only once. The genes are TRBV6-5 and TRBJ2-5; maybe TRBD2 (7 bases). The germline V and J ends were trimmed by 2 bases and 2 bases, with 9 bases remaining between them. Germline lookup yields CDR1 MNHEY and CDR2 SVGAGI. This CDR3 region has 14 residues. The CDR3 loop is CASSYRGAQETQYF. CDR3 nucleotide sequence: TGTGCCAGCAGTTACCGGGGGGCTCAAGAGACCCAGTACTTC.

The genes are TRBV2 and TRBJ1-5, with TRBD1 as a possible D gene (5 bases). This CDR3 spans 15 amino acids. V was shortened by 6 bases and J by 0 bases, with 12 bases between the two germline ends. Germline CDR1 reads SNHLY; CDR2 reads FYNNEI. Written as DNA, the CDR3 is TGTGCCAGCAGACCAGGGCGGTATAGCAATCAGCCCCAGCATTTT. It yields the protein CASRPGRYSNQPQHF.

V is TRBV15 and J is TRBJ1-1; D uncertain. CDR1 LNHNV and CDR2 YYDKDF come from the germline V gene (reference sequence). With 0 bases removed from V and 1 base from J, the gap between germline ends came to 12 bases. The CDR3 has 16 residues. The CDR3 is CATSRDLATSNTEAFF. Written as DNA, the CDR3 is TGTGCCACCAGCAGAGACCTCGCCACTTCGAACACTGAAGCTTTCTTT.

This clone was seen more than once but under ten times. The CDR3 sequence is CASSSDPGLAYEQYF. As DNA, the CDR3 is TGCGCCAGCAGCTCGGATCCGGGACTAGCCTACGAGCAGTACTTC. This chain connects TRBV5-1 to TRBJ2-7; 8 positions agree with TRBD2. V was pared by 3 bases and J by 2 bases, with 7 bases of the junction left unmatched. The CDR3 covers 15 residues. The germline V gene encodes CDR1 SGHRS and CDR2 YFSETQ.

J is TRBJ2-5 and V is TRBV5-4; TRBD1 matches 8 bases. This CDR3 has 14 residues. V shed 1 base, J shed 5 bases, and the junction held 4 bases outside the gene matches. Germline V gives CDR1 SGHNT, CDR2 YYREEE (reference sequence). CDR3 amino acids: CASSLRTGMETQYF. CDR3 DNA: TGTGCCAGCAGCTTGAGGACAGGGATGGAGACCCAGTACTTC.

J is TRBJ1-2 and V is TRBV9; D gene ambiguous. Per the germline V gene, CDR1 is SGDLS and CDR2 is YYNGEE. CDR3 length equals 13 residues. V shed 0 bases and J shed 2 bases, with 5 bases lying between them. CDR3 DNA: TGTGCCAGCAGCGTAGAACAGAACTATGGCTACACCTTC. Translation gives CASSVEQNYGYTF.

This clone turned up a few times. The rearrangement uses TRBV7-9 and TRBJ2-7, with D possibly TRBD2 on 5 matching bases. Germline V CDR1 and CDR2: SEHNR, FQNEAQ (reference sequence). The V end lost 3 bases, the J end lost 7 bases, and 10 bases lay between the germline ends. The CDR3 contains 12 residues. The CDR3 loop reads CASSFSGWEQYF. The CDR3 DNA sequence: TGTGCCAGCAGCTTCTCGGGGTGGGAGCAGTACTTC.

The chain links TRBV28 to TRBJ2-7; D is possibly TRBD2 (6 bases). There are 17 residues in the CDR3. Germline V gives CDR1 MDHEN, CDR2 SYDVKM. V lost 4 bases, J lost 0 bases, and 19 bases lay in between. CDR3 amino acids: CASSSPSGTHPSYEQYF. The CDR3 DNA reads as TGTGCCAGCAGTTCCCCCTCGGGGACTCACCCCTCCTACGAGCAGTACTTC.

The chain uses TRBV7-3 and TRBJ2-2; 14 bases map to TRBD2. Germline V gene data show CDR1 as SGHTA and CDR2 as FQGTGA. The V segment lost 5 bases and the J segment 5 bases; nucleotides outside the gene matches: 10. CDR3 length: 18 residues. The CDR3 sequence: CASSPRLAGGPGTGELFF. DNA for the CDR3: TGTGCCAGCAGCCCCCGACTAGCGGGAGGGCCAGGTACCGGGGAGCTGTTTTTT. The variable domain in full, with the rest retrieved from reference TRBV7-3 and TRBJ2-2, is GAGVSQTPSNKVTEKGKYVELRCDPISGHTALYWYRQSLGQGPEFLIYFQGTGAADDSGLPNDRFFAVRPEGSVSTLKIQRTERGDSAVYLCASSPRLAGGPGTGELFFGEGSRLTVL.

The V and J genes are TRBV19 and TRBJ2-7; D ambiguous. Germline V gene data show CDR1 as LNHDA and CDR2 as SQIVND (reference sequence). The CDR3 consists of 13 residues. Trimming pared 7 bases from V and 5 bases from J, leaving 15 bases between. This chain's CDR3 is CASKSRIFDEQYF. Written as DNA, the CDR3 is TGTGCCAGTAAGTCTAGAATCTTCGACGAGCAGTACTTC.

The V and J genes are TRBV10-3 and TRBJ2-1, with D possibly being TRBD1 (6 bases). Per germline, CDR1 ENHRY and CDR2 SYGVKD. The CDR3 has 18 residues. The V end was cut by 0 bases, the J end by 7 bases, with 22 bases between. CDR3 DNA: TGTGCCATCAGTGAGTCGAAACCGGACAGAACACAGCGGAATGAGCAGTTCTTC. It is translated as CAISESKPDRTQRNEQFF.

The J gene is TRBJ2-1, the V gene TRBV19; D possibly corresponds to TRBD2 (5 bases). V dropped 10 bases and J dropped 8 bases, with 12 bases sitting between them. Germline V gene sequence: CDR1 LNHDA, CDR2 SQIVND (reference sequence). The CDR3 sequence is 11 residues long. The chain's CDR3 is CATQEDYEQFF. DNA for the CDR3: TGTGCCACCCAAGAGGACTATGAGCAGTTCTTC.

This clone was counted only a few times. The chain links TRBV6-2 or TRBV6-3 to TRBJ2-5; 11 bases map to TRBD1. CDR1 and CDR2 (germline): MNHEY, SVGEGT. The junction had 13 bases not matched to a gene; V was cut back by 5 bases and J by 5 bases. CDR3 size: 17 residues. The DNA of the CDR3 is TGTGCCAGCAGTGGCCGGGACAGGGGGACTCGTGGGGAGACCCAGTACTTC. This sequence encodes CASSGRDRGTRGETQYF.

A single count supports this clone. The genes are TRBV19 and TRBJ2-3; 8 bases are shared with TRBD1. Germline trimming cut 6 bases from V and 6 bases from J; bases unmatched to any gene: 5. The CDR3 has 13 residues. Germline loops: CDR1 LNHDA, CDR2 SQIVND (reference sequence). CDR3 in amino acids: CASRDDRGDTQYF. In DNA, the CDR3 is TGTGCCAGTAGGGACGACAGGGGTGATACGCAGTATTTT.

This clone was detected only a few times. The CDR3 DNA sequence: TGTGCCAGCAGCCCCACTGAGATGAATGAAAAACTGTTTTTT. Its translation is CASSPTEMNEKLFF. The chain carries TRBV3-1 (or the pseudogene TRBV3-2) and TRBJ1-4, with no clear D. The CDR3 contains 14 residues. Germline lookup yields CDR1 LGHDT and CDR2 YNNKEL (reference sequence). V lost 4 bases to trimming and J lost 5 bases, with 11 bases between them.